This T cell receptor beta chain was observed in a study of T cells in narcolepsy. Libraries were prepared by immunoSEQ multiplex PCR; TCRdb keeps only in-frame clonotypes and omits some of them. The data show fewer than 35,000 clones, roughly four fifths seen once. The V gene end was trimmed by 1 base and the J gene end by 4 bases; junction bases not matched to a gene: 11. This CDR3 is built from 17 residues. Germline-derived CDR1 and CDR2 are SGHDN and FVKESK. The receptor comes from a human donor with narcolepsy. The chain links TRBV14 to TRBJ1-2; TRBD1 matches at 8 bases. Specimen: CD45RA- memory CD4+ T cells from PBMCs. CDR3 sequence (DNA): TGTGCCAGCAGCCAAGGGACAGGGCAAGGTGTCCTCTATGGCTACACCTTC. Its protein product is CASSQGTGQGVLYGYTF. Full variable domain (remainder filled in from reference TRBV14 and TRBJ1-2): EAGVTQFPSHSVIEKGQTVTLRCDPISGHDNLYWYRRVMGKEIKFLLHFVKESKQDESGMPNNRFLAERTGGTYSTLKVQPAELEDSGVYFCASSQGTGQGVLYGYTFGSGTRLTVV.